This T cell receptor (beta chain) was profiled in a study of response to subunit inactivated influenza vaccine. About this clonotype: Its specificity is unknown.

Study results and caveats: The authors proposed limited new T cell recruitment per seasonal influenza vaccination.

TCRdb recomputed calls from the RT-PCR reads with MiXCR, one row per CDR3 protein. The sample shows about half a million distinct CDR3 sequences, about 25% of them seen only once. The specimen was CD4+ T cells sorted from PBMCs, collected more than 4 days after vaccination. The source is a man between 50 and 59 years old who received an inactivated influenza vaccine.

The DNA of the CDR3 is TGTGCCAGCAGTTTGGGGGGGAACTATAATTCACCCCTCCACTTT. Translated, it gives CASSLGGNYNSPLHF. This chain connects TRBV12-3 or TRBV12-4 to TRBJ1-6; maybe TRBD1 (5 bases). V was clipped by 3 bases and J by 3 bases, with 9 bases between them. The CDR3 covers 15 residues.